A selection of T cell receptor beta chains follows, all from one sample in a study of shared T cell receptors in the human thymus. The method was immunoSEQ multiplex PCR; TCRdb's version includes in-frame clones alone and lacks a portion of them. The data show over 350,000 clones, with 95% seen just once and about 0.02% held by the top ten. The specimen sequenced was thymocytes. These receptor sequences come from a human donor. Both conserved end residues are part of each CDR3. The order of the fields is clone size, J gene, V gene, D gene, CDR3 protein, CDR3 DNA. The D gene is left open where the match is weak. Expanded clones are given a class, and other clones once, few, many or no size at all.

clone_size: .; j_call: TRBJ1-5; v_call: TRBV4-3; d_call: TRBD1; cdr3_aa: CASSQDRQGNQPQHF; cdr3_nt: TGCGCCAGCAGCCAAGATCGACAGGGAAATCAGCCCCAGCATTTT
clone_size: .; j_call: TRBJ2-1; v_call: TRBV27; d_call: .; cdr3_aa: CASAPGLQGNEQFF; cdr3_nt: TGTGCCAGCGCGCCGGGCCTCCAAGGCAATGAGCAGTTCTTC
clone_size: .; j_call: TRBJ2-1; v_call: TRBV7-6; d_call: .; cdr3_aa: CASSTLTGRAPPFYNEQFF; cdr3_nt: TGTGCCAGCAGCACTCTTACGGGCAGGGCCCCCCCTTTCTACAATGAGCAGTTCTTC
clone_size: .; j_call: TRBJ2-7; v_call: TRBV28; d_call: .; cdr3_aa: CASSHGRPLEQYF; cdr3_nt: TGTGCCAGCAGCCACGGTAGACCCTTGGAGCAGTACTTC
clone_size: .; j_call: TRBJ2-3; v_call: TRBV28; d_call: .; cdr3_aa: CASSFVGGEGSTDTQYF; cdr3_nt: TGTGCCAGCAGTTTTGTAGGGGGTGAAGGAAGCACAGATACGCAGTATTTT
clone_size: .; j_call: TRBJ2-5; v_call: TRBV28; d_call: .; cdr3_aa: CASTNAGPRQETQYF; cdr3_nt: TGTGCCAGCACCAACGCTGGGCCCCGTCAAGAGACCCAGTACTTC
clone_size: .; j_call: TRBJ2-7; v_call: TRBV18; d_call: .; cdr3_aa: CASSAPDPGLNEQYF; cdr3_nt: TGTGCCAGCTCAGCCCCGGATCCGGGACTGAACGAGCAGTACTTC
clone_size: .; j_call: TRBJ1-1; v_call: TRBV19; d_call: TRBD1; cdr3_aa: CASSMRVRGRTDTEAFF; cdr3_nt: TGTGCCAGTAGTATGCGGGTCAGGGGGCGTACGGACACTGAAGCTTTCTTT
clone_size: .; j_call: TRBJ1-5; v_call: TRBV27; d_call: .; cdr3_aa: CASSFRRSNQPQHF; cdr3_nt: TGTGCCAGCAGTTTCCGGCGCAGCAATCAGCCCCAGCATTTT
clone_size: .; j_call: TRBJ2-7; v_call: TRBV6-5; d_call: TRBD2; cdr3_aa: CASSYSLAGEHEQYF; cdr3_nt: TGTGCCAGCAGTTACTCACTAGCGGGAGAACACGAGCAGTACTTC
clone_size: few; j_call: TRBJ2-3; v_call: TRBV11-2; d_call: .; cdr3_aa: CASSFVGQTQYF; cdr3_nt: TGTGCCAGCAGCTTCGTCGGACAGACGCAGTATTTT
clone_size: few; j_call: TRBJ1-3; v_call: TRBV19; d_call: .; cdr3_aa: CASHHYGLRQEGNTIYF; cdr3_nt: TGTGCCAGCCACCATTACGGGTTAAGGCAGGAGGGAAACACCATATATTTT
clone_size: .; j_call: TRBJ2-5; v_call: TRBV28; d_call: .; cdr3_aa: CASSLQRSQETQYF; cdr3_nt: TGTGCCAGCAGTTTACAGCGCAGCCAAGAGACCCAGTACTTC
clone_size: .; j_call: TRBJ2-7; v_call: TRBV5-1; d_call: TRBD1; cdr3_aa: CASSLKGQGNPYEQYF; cdr3_nt: TGCGCCAGCAGCTTGAAGGGACAGGGGAACCCCTACGAGCAGTACTTC
clone_size: .; j_call: TRBJ1-5; v_call: TRBV5-6; d_call: .; cdr3_aa: CASSLAGYSNQPQHF; cdr3_nt: TGTGCCAGCAGCTTGGCCGGTTATAGCAATCAGCCCCAGCATTTT
clone_size: .; j_call: TRBJ1-1; v_call: TRBV28; d_call: .; cdr3_aa: CASSYHWSTEAFF; cdr3_nt: TGTGCCAGCAGTTACCACTGGAGCACTGAAGCTTTCTTT
clone_size: .; j_call: TRBJ2-4; v_call: TRBV6-5; d_call: .; cdr3_aa: CASSSPGANIQYF; cdr3_nt: TGTGCCAGCAGTTCCCCGGGAGCAAACATTCAGTACTTC
clone_size: .; j_call: TRBJ2-1; v_call: TRBV21-1; d_call: .; cdr3_aa: CASATGFSYNEQFF; cdr3_nt: TGTGCCAGCGCTACGGGCTTCTCATACAATGAGCAGTTCTTC
clone_size: .; j_call: TRBJ2-1; v_call: TRBV27; d_call: TRBD2; cdr3_aa: CASSHLAGGYNEQFF; cdr3_nt: TGTGCCAGCAGCCACCTAGCGGGAGGATACAATGAGCAGTTCTTC
clone_size: .; j_call: TRBJ2-4; v_call: TRBV28; d_call: TRBD2; cdr3_aa: CASGGVTWGIQYF; cdr3_nt: TGTGCCAGCGGGGGGGTCACCTGGGGCATTCAGTACTTC
clone_size: .; j_call: TRBJ1-2; v_call: TRBV28; d_call: TRBD1; cdr3_aa: CASSFTPGQGINYGYTF; cdr3_nt: TGTGCCAGCAGTTTCACCCCGGGACAGGGGATTAACTATGGCTACACCTTC
clone_size: .; j_call: TRBJ2-1; v_call: TRBV5-1; d_call: TRBD2; cdr3_aa: CASSLDSGSSYEQFF; cdr3_nt: TGCGCCAGCAGCTTGGATAGCGGGAGTAGCTATGAGCAGTTCTTC
clone_size: .; j_call: TRBJ1-5; v_call: TRBV2; d_call: .; cdr3_aa: CASSDRSSNQPQHF; cdr3_nt: TGTGCCAGCAGTGACAGAAGTAGCAATCAGCCCCAGCATTTT
clone_size: .; j_call: TRBJ1-1; v_call: TRBV6-5; d_call: TRBD1; cdr3_aa: CASSYSGTGVDTEAFF; cdr3_nt: TGTGCCAGCAGTTACTCCGGGACAGGGGTGGACACTGAAGCTTTCTTT
clone_size: .; j_call: TRBJ2-4; v_call: TRBV15; d_call: .; cdr3_aa: CATSRDPGSLTKNIQYF; cdr3_nt: TGTGCCACCAGCAGAGACCCAGGGAGTCTGACCAAAAACATTCAGTACTTC
clone_size: .; j_call: TRBJ1-2; v_call: TRBV29-1; d_call: .; cdr3_aa: CSVGTLDRADPYNYGYTF; cdr3_nt: TGCAGCGTGGGGACCCTCGACCGAGCCGATCCCTATAACTATGGCTACACCTTC
clone_size: .; j_call: TRBJ2-5; v_call: TRBV7-2; d_call: .; cdr3_aa: CASSLRMRTELQETQYF; cdr3_nt: TGTGCCAGCAGCTTAAGAATGCGGACGGAACTCCAAGAGACCCAGTACTTC
clone_size: .; j_call: TRBJ1-5; v_call: TRBV4-1; d_call: .; cdr3_aa: CASSQDRGNNQPQHF; cdr3_nt: TGCGCCAGCAGCCAAGATCGGGGTAACAATCAGCCCCAGCATTTT
clone_size: .; j_call: TRBJ2-1; v_call: TRBV10-1; d_call: .; cdr3_aa: CASSESSSSAQGSYNEQFF; cdr3_nt: TGCGCCAGCAGTGAGTCGAGCTCCAGCGCTCAGGGCTCCTACAATGAGCAGTTCTTC
clone_size: .; j_call: TRBJ2-7; v_call: TRBV5-1; d_call: .; cdr3_aa: CASSNPGASYEQYF; cdr3_nt: TGCGCCAGCAGCAACCCAGGGGCGTCCTACGAGCAGTACTTC
clone_size: .; j_call: TRBJ2-7; v_call: TRBV18; d_call: TRBD2; cdr3_aa: CASSPTRLRYREDSYEQYF; cdr3_nt: TGTGCCAGCTCACCGACCCGCCTAAGATACCGGGAGGACTCCTACGAGCAGTACTTC
clone_size: .; j_call: TRBJ1-3; v_call: TRBV5-6; d_call: .; cdr3_aa: CASGPPSLQSGSGNTIYF; cdr3_nt: TGTGCCAGCGGCCCACCTAGCCTTCAATCCGGCTCTGGAAACACCATATATTTT
clone_size: .; j_call: TRBJ1-1; v_call: TRBV6-4; d_call: .; cdr3_aa: CASSASVGTEAFF; cdr3_nt: TGTGCCAGCAGTGCATCGGTTGGGACTGAAGCTTTCTTT
clone_size: .; j_call: TRBJ2-1; v_call: TRBV4-2; d_call: TRBD2; cdr3_aa: CASSRIGLAPYNEQFF; cdr3_nt: TGTGCCAGCAGCCGGATAGGACTAGCACCCTACAATGAGCAGTTCTTC
clone_size: .; j_call: TRBJ1-5; v_call: TRBV21-1; d_call: .; cdr3_aa: CASTIGVTGTRRNQPQHF; cdr3_nt: TGTGCCAGCACCATTGGGGTCACAGGGACGAGGCGCAATCAGCCCCAGCATTTT
clone_size: once; j_call: TRBJ2-5; v_call: TRBV7-6; d_call: .; cdr3_aa: CASSQRETQYF; cdr3_nt: TGTGCCAGCAGCCAGAGGGAGACCCAGTACTTC
clone_size: .; j_call: TRBJ1-2; v_call: TRBV5-8; d_call: .; cdr3_aa: CASSYEPYGYTF; cdr3_nt: TGTGCCAGCAGCTACGAGCCCTATGGCTACACCTTC
clone_size: .; j_call: TRBJ2-7; v_call: TRBV27; d_call: TRBD2; cdr3_aa: CASVSVAGVRYEQYF; cdr3_nt: TGTGCCAGCGTGTCTGTGGCGGGAGTTAGGTACGAGCAGTACTTC
clone_size: .; j_call: TRBJ1-3; v_call: TRBV10-3; d_call: .; cdr3_aa: CAVETERADTIYF; cdr3_nt: TGTGCCGTCGAGACAGAACGGGCGGACACCATATATTTT
clone_size: .; j_call: TRBJ2-4; v_call: TRBV6-1; d_call: .; cdr3_aa: CASSGLNIQYF; cdr3_nt: TGTGCCAGCAGTGGTCTAAACATTCAGTACTTC
clone_size: .; j_call: TRBJ2-2; v_call: TRBV2; d_call: .; cdr3_aa: CASSATGRGAGELFF; cdr3_nt: TGTGCCAGCAGTGCCACGGGAAGGGGCGCCGGGGAGCTGTTTTTT
clone_size: .; j_call: TRBJ2-1; v_call: TRBV5-4; d_call: TRBD2; cdr3_aa: CASSFPRTSGIGTLNEQFF; cdr3_nt: TGTGCCAGCAGCTTCCCCCGGACTAGCGGGATCGGCACACTCAATGAGCAGTTCTTC